Presented here are 30 T cell receptor beta chains from one specimen sequenced in a study of control samples from healthy donors and cancer patients. TCRdb's copy holds only in-frame clones and misses some; the assay was immunoSEQ multiplex PCR. The sample has fewer than 70,000 clones; approximately 86% are singletons. The sample consisted of PBMCs. The receptors originated from a man between 60 and 75 years old with head and neck cancer.

The chain carries TRBV13 and TRBJ2-7; tentatively, D is TRBD2 (6 bases). Trimming stripped 3 bases from V and 3 bases from J, with 12 bases between. Germline V gene lookup returns CDR1 PRHDT and CDR2 FYEKMQ (reference sequence). This CDR3 has 14 residues. The CDR3 DNA sequence: TGTGCCAGCAGCTTGACGGGAGATTACTACGAGCAGTACTTC. Amino acid sequence: CASSLTGDYYEQYF. Using reference TRBV13 and TRBJ2-7 for the parts outside the CDR3, the full variable domain is AAGVIQSPRHLIKEKRETATLKCYPIPRHDTVYWYQQGPGQDPQFLISFYEKMQSDKGSIPDRFSAQQFSDYHSELNMSSLELGDSALYFCASSLTGDYYEQYFGPGTRLTVT.

The genes are TRBV24-1 and TRBJ2-1; D gene ambiguous. V gave up 1 base and J gave up 5 bases, with 8 bases separating them. Per germline, CDR1 KGHDR and CDR2 SFDVKD. The CDR3 is 14 residues long. The CDR3 bases are TGTGCCACCAGTGATTTTGGCAGGAACAATGAGCAGTTCTTC. This translates into CATSDFGRNNEQFF.

This chain uses TRBV19 with TRBJ2-5, with D perhaps being TRBD1 or TRBD2 (5 bases each). Per the germline V gene, CDR1 is LNHDA and CDR2 is SQIVND (reference sequence). V was cut by 6 bases and J by 4 bases, with 12 bases left in between. The CDR3 runs 13 residues. In DNA, the CDR3 is TGTGCCAGTAGCGAGCCGAGGGGAGAGACCCAGTACTTC. Translated, it gives CASSEPRGETQYF.

This chain joins TRBV5-6 and TRBJ1-6, with D unresolved. V was shortened by 4 bases and J by 3 bases, with 11 bases between the two germline ends. This CDR3 comprises 15 residues. CDR1 is SGHDT, CDR2 YYEEEE, per germline. CDR3 coding DNA: TGTGCCAGCAGCGTGGAAAGGGTCTATAATTCACCCCTCCACTTT. Translated: CASSVERVYNSPLHF. The full variable domain, in which reference TRBV5-6 and TRBJ1-6 provide the parts outside the CDR3, is DAGVTQSPTHLIKTRGQQVTLRCSPKSGHDTVSWYQQALGQGPQFIFQYYEEEERQRGNFPDRFSGHQFPNYSSELNVNALLLGDSALYLCASSVERVYNSPLHFGNGTRLTVT.

The rearrangement uses TRBV5-6 and TRBJ2-3; 7 bases are a match to TRBD2. The CDR3 extends over 15 amino acids. Trimming at V came to 1 base and at J to 4 bases, leaving 6 bases not matched to a gene. Germline values: CDR1 SGHDT, CDR2 YYEEEE. CDR3 protein: CASSLYGEGPDTQYF. CDR3 nucleotide sequence: TGTGCCAGCAGCTTGTATGGGGAGGGCCCAGATACGCAGTATTTT. The full variable domain, in which reference TRBV5-6 and TRBJ2-3 provide the parts outside the CDR3, is DAGVTQSPTHLIKTRGQQVTLRCSPKSGHDTVSWYQQALGQGPQFIFQYYEEEERQRGNFPDRFSGHQFPNYSSELNVNALLLGDSALYLCASSLYGEGPDTQYFGPGTRLTVL.

The rearrangement joins TRBV11-2 to TRBJ1-1; 8 bases line up with TRBD1. The V gene end was trimmed by 5 bases and the J gene end by 0 bases; junction bases not matched to a gene: 8. This CDR3 comprises 16 residues. The germline gives CDR1 SGHAT, CDR2 FQNNGV. CDR3 sequence: CASSLHQGAMNTEAFF. DNA of the CDR3: TGTGCCAGCAGCCTCCATCAGGGGGCCATGAACACTGAAGCTTTCTTT. Using reference TRBV11-2 and TRBJ1-1 for the parts outside the CDR3, the full variable domain is EAGVAQSPRYKIIEKRQSVAFWCNPISGHATLYWYQQILGQGPKLLIQFQNNGVVDDSQLPKDRFSAERLKGVDSTLKIQPAKLEDSAVYLCASSLHQGAMNTEAFFGQGTRLTVV.

This chain uses TRBV3-1 (or the pseudogene TRBV3-2) with TRBJ1-2; weak D call: TRBD1 (6 bases). V was clipped by 4 bases and J by 0 bases, with 12 bases between them. There are 15 residues in the CDR3. Germline CDR1 and CDR2: LGHDT and YNNKEL (reference sequence). The CDR3 here is CASSPTGTPNYGYTF. The CDR3 coding sequence is TGTGCCAGCAGCCCTACCGGGACACCTAACTATGGCTACACCTTC.

In DNA form, the CDR3 reads TGTGCCAGCAGCTTAGCTGGGTATTTGGGGGCCAACGTCCTGACTTTC. This translates into CASSLAGYLGANVLTF. The genes are TRBV7-2 and TRBJ2-6; no clear D gene. V was cut by 0 bases and J by 4 bases, with 10 bases left in between. Germline V gene lookup returns CDR1 SGHTA and CDR2 FQGNSA. The CDR3 extends over 16 amino acids.

The chain combines TRBV5-5 with TRBJ1-3, with D possibly being TRBD1 (6 bases). Trimming shortened V by 4 bases and J by 0 bases, and 11 bases separated the two germline ends. CDR1 is SGHKS, CDR2 YYEKEE, per germline (reference sequence). The CDR3 length is 15 residues. The CDR3 sequence: CASSVGQTSGNTIYF. Written as DNA, the CDR3 is TGTGCCAGCAGCGTAGGACAGACCTCTGGAAACACCATATATTTT.

The chain employs TRBV15 and TRBJ2-4; D possibly corresponds to TRBD1 (5 bases). Trimming stripped 1 base from V and 5 bases from J, with 12 bases between. The V gene's germline CDR1 is LNHNV and CDR2 YYDKDF (reference sequence). The CDR3 consists of 15 residues. CDR3 DNA sequence: TGTGCCACCAGCAGAGGGCAGGGTGTACAAAACATTCAGTACTTC. It encodes CATSRGQGVQNIQYF.

V usage is TRBV6-5 and J usage is TRBJ1-3; 10 positions match TRBD1. With V trimmed by 4 bases and J by 9 bases, 3 bases remained unmatched. Germline V CDR1 and CDR2: MNHEY, SVGAGI. The CDR3 loop spans 13 amino acids. DNA of the CDR3: TGTGCCAGCAGTTTAGGGACAGGGGCCACCATATATTTT. Translation: CASSLGTGATIYF.

V usage is TRBV5-5 and J usage is TRBJ2-3, with TRBD1 matching 11 bases. Trimming removed 0 bases from V and 2 bases from J; junction bases left unmatched: 2. Germline V gene data show CDR1 as SGHKS and CDR2 as YYEKEE (reference sequence). The CDR3 contains 16 residues. CDR3 DNA sequence: TGTGCCAGCAGCTTGGGAGGACAGGGGGCCACAGATACGCAGTATTTT. Translating gives CASSLGGQGATDTQYF.

This rearrangement joins TRBV5-1 to TRBJ2-2; 9 bases map to TRBD1. The ends lost 4 bases at V and 7 bases at J; junction bases unmatched: 8. CDR1 and CDR2 from the germline V gene are SGHRS and YFSETQ. This CDR3 is 15 amino acids long. CDR3 protein: CASSHSRTGDGELFF. In DNA, the CDR3 is TGCGCCAGCAGCCATAGCCGGACAGGGGACGGGGAGCTGTTTTTT.

This chain joins TRBV2 and TRBJ1-2; TRBD1 agrees at 7 bases. The trim removed 6 bases at V and 2 bases at J, leaving 12 bases unmatched. The CDR3 has 16 amino acids. The germline V gene encodes CDR1 SNHLY and CDR2 FYNNEI. CDR3 nucleotide sequence: TGTGCCAGCAGGCCGACTGTGTCAGGGGGAAACTATGGCTACACCTTC. Encoded protein: CASRPTVSGGNYGYTF.

In its sample, this clone was seen a few times. The V call is TRBV2, the J call TRBJ1-5; tentative D call: TRBD1 (6 bases). The CDR3 runs 14 residues. In germline, CDR1 is SNHLY, CDR2 FYNNEI. V was clipped by 5 bases and J by 1 base, with 9 bases between them. The CDR3 reads CASSRDTSNQPQHF. CDR3 coding DNA: TGTGCCAGCAGTAGGGACACGAGCAATCAGCCCCAGCATTTT.

DNA for the CDR3: TGCGCCAGCAGCCAAGCGGAGCGTAGGGGCTCCCTCTCTGGGGCCAACGTCCTGACTTTC. Amino acid sequence: CASSQAERRGSLSGANVLTF. The V gene is TRBV4-3, the J gene TRBJ2-6, with D possibly matching TRBD1 (5 bases). V lost 1 base to trimming and J lost 0 bases, with 19 bases between them. CDR3 size: 20 residues. Germline CDR1 reads LGHNA; CDR2 reads YSLEER.

The rearrangement joins TRBV6-5 to TRBJ1-1, with unresolved D. V was clipped by 8 bases and J by 0 bases, with 13 bases between them. The CDR3 loop spans 14 amino acids. From germline, CDR1 is MNHEY and CDR2 SVGAGI. CDR3 protein: CASCREVMNTEAFF. CDR3 bases: TGTGCCAGCTGTAGAGAGGTGATGAACACTGAAGCTTTCTTT.

This clone has just one count. The CDR3 region is CASSTGQNYGYTF. In DNA, the CDR3 is TGTGCCAGCAGCACGGGACAGAACTATGGCTACACCTTC. The V gene is TRBV28, the J gene TRBJ1-2; the match to TRBD1 covers 7 bases. The V gene end was trimmed by 6 bases and the J gene end by 2 bases; junction bases not matched to a gene: 3. The CDR3 spans 13 residues. The germline V gene has CDR1 MDHEN and CDR2 SYDVKM.

The chain links TRBV28 to TRBJ1-5; 12 bases line up with TRBD1. Germline CDR1 MDHEN, CDR2 SYDVKM. Trimming removed 2 bases from V and 10 bases from J; junction bases left unmatched: 9. This CDR3 has 16 residues. CDR3 sequence (DNA): TGTGCCAGCAGTTTACCGGGACAGGGGGCCCTGGGACCCCAGCATTTT. Protein product: CASSLPGQGALGPQHF.

The chain carries TRBV5-8 and TRBJ2-5; D is ambiguous. CDR3 length: 13 amino acids. Germline-derived CDR1 and CDR2 are SGHTS and YDEGEE. Trimming took 1 base from V and 7 from J, leaving 11 bases between them. CDR3 region: CASSLWQERTQYF. CDR3 nucleotides: TGTGCCAGCAGCTTGTGGCAGGAGAGGACCCAGTACTTC.

The DNA for the CDR3 is TGTGCCAGCAGCCAGGCTAGCGGGGGCGGAGGGGAGACCCAGTACTTC. The encoded protein is CASSQASGGGGETQYF. The V and J genes are TRBV3-1 (or the pseudogene TRBV3-2) and TRBJ2-5; TRBD2 agrees at 10 bases. CDR3 length equals 16 residues. V lost 3 bases to trimming and J lost 5 bases; unmatched junction nucleotides: 9. CDR1 is LGHDT, CDR2 YNNKEL, per germline (reference sequence).

The rearrangement joins TRBV19 to TRBJ2-2, with 8 bases aligning to TRBD1. Trimming at V came to 5 bases and at J to 6 bases, leaving 5 bases not matched to a gene. CDR3 size: 14 residues. Germline V CDR1 and CDR2: LNHDA, SQIVND (reference sequence). The CDR3 nucleotides read TGTGCCAGTAGTCGGACAGGGTATCCCGGGGAGCTGTTTTTT. The encoded protein is CASSRTGYPGELFF.

The chain joins TRBV7-9 to TRBJ2-4, with 7 positions matching TRBD1. V dropped 5 bases and J dropped 0; count of bases not matched to a gene: 7. CDR1 SEHNR and CDR2 FQNEAQ come from the germline V gene (reference sequence). CDR3 length equals 16 residues. For the CDR3, the DNA is TGTGCCAGCAGCCCTGACAGGGTAGGAGCCAAAAACATTCAGTACTTC. Protein sequence: CASSPDRVGAKNIQYF.

This sequence joins TRBV6-5 and TRBJ1-3; D gene unclear. Germline V gene lookup returns CDR1 MNHEY and CDR2 SVGAGI. CDR3 length: 15 residues. The ends were cut back, 3 bases at V and 0 bases at J, with 9 bases in the middle. CDR3 DNA: TGTGCCAGCAGTTATAAGTGGGTCTCTGGAAACACCATATATTTT. The encoded protein is CASSYKWVSGNTIYF.

The chain is built from TRBV29-1 and TRBJ2-7; D call uncertain. CDR3 length: 14 amino acids. Trimming left V 4 bases short and J 3 bases short, with 16 bases between. CDR1 and CDR2 from the germline V gene are SQVTM and ANQGSEA. CDR3 amino acids: CSVAAGYGVYEQYF. The CDR3 DNA sequence: TGCAGCGTTGCCGCAGGATATGGAGTCTACGAGCAGTACTTC.

V gene TRBV28 combines with J gene TRBJ2-5; 8 bases agree with TRBD1. Looked up from germline, CDR1 is MDHEN and CDR2 is SYDVKM. V lost 5 bases to trimming and J lost 2 bases; unmatched junction nucleotides: 4. The CDR3 sequence is 14 residues long. CDR3 region: CASSDRTGQETQYF. The CDR3 DNA is TGTGCCAGCAGTGATCGGACAGGGCAAGAGACCCAGTACTTC.

This clone has a single count. The chain couples TRBV5-4 to TRBJ2-5; D gene unclear. V lost 2 bases and J 5 bases, leaving 4 bases between the germline ends. The CDR3 sequence is 11 residues long. The germline V gene has CDR1 SGHNT and CDR2 YYREEE (reference sequence). DNA of the CDR3: TGTGCCAGCAGCTTTACGGAGACCCAGTACTTC. Translating it yields CASSFTETQYF.

This rearrangement joins TRBV6-6 to TRBJ2-7; D possibly uses TRBD1 or TRBD2 (6 bases each). Trimming shortened V by 2 bases and J by 4 bases, and 12 bases separated the two germline ends. Germline assignment: CDR1 MNHNY and CDR2 SVGAGI (reference sequence). This CDR3 contains 14 residues. Written as DNA, the CDR3 is TGTGCCAGCAGTTACGGGGGGCAAGGTTACGAGCAGTACTTC. The encoded protein is CASSYGGQGYEQYF.

The rearrangement uses TRBV25-1 and TRBJ2-2; 7 nucleotides agree with TRBD1. The V gene's germline CDR1 is MGHDK and CDR2 SYGVNS. With V trimmed by 3 bases and J by 6 bases, 7 bases remained unmatched. The CDR3 contains 15 residues. For the CDR3, the DNA is TGTGCCAGCAGTGACCAGACAGGGTGGTCCGGGGAGCTGTTTTTT. Amino acids: CASSDQTGWSGELFF.

This clone was found a few times. The CDR3 DNA reads TGTGCCAGCAGCTTAGCATCGGGAACGGGAAACACCATATATTTT. It yields the protein CASSLASGTGNTIYF. V gene TRBV7-2 combines with J gene TRBJ1-3, with D uncertain. Germline assignment: CDR1 SGHTA and CDR2 FQGNSA. Trimming cost V 0 bases and J 4 bases, with 10 bases left between them. The CDR3 covers 15 residues.